This T cell receptor beta chain emerged from a study of cytomegalovirus exposure and HLA in healthy donors. V lost 3 bases and J 3 bases, leaving 9 bases between the germline ends. CDR1 is KGHSH and CDR2 is LQKENI in the germline V gene. The CDR3 loop spans 14 amino acids. Note on this clone: Its antigen is unknown.

Researchers ran the PCR with 60 Vbeta and 13 Jbeta primers. Only in-frame clones appear in the TCRdb table, and some are missing; sequencing was by immunoSEQ multiplex PCR. This sample carries about 170,000 clones, over 70% of them seen once, and the ten largest clones take about 3.4%. Study-wide results and limits: In a later analysis, HLA-associated beta chains showed higher expansion and lower generation probabilities than comparable chains.

The chain links TRBV18 to TRBJ1-5, with D possibly matching TRBD1 (5 bases). The sample taken for sequencing was PBMCs. The TCR originated in a woman aged 45-65 years in good health and CMV-seropositive. Here the CDR3 reads CASSPSQDNQPQHF. The CDR3 DNA sequence: TGTGCCAGCTCACCCTCACAGGACAATCAGCCCCAGCATTTT.